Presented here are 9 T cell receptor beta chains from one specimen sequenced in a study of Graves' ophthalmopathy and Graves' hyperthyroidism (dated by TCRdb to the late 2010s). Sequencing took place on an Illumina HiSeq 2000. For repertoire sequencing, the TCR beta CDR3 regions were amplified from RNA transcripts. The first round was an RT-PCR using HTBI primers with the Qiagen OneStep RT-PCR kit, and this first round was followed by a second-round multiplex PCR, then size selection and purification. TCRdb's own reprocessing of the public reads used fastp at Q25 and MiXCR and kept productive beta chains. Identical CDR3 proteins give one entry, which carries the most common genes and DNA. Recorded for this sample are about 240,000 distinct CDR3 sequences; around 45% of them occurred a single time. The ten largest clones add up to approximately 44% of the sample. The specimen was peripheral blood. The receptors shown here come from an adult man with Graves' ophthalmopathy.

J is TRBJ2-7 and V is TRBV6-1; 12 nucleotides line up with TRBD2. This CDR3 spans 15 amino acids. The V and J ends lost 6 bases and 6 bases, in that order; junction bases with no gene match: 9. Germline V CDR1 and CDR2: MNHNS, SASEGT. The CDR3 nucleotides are TGTGCCAGCAGCTCCACACTAGCGGGAGGAGGCGAGCAGTACTTC. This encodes CASSSTLAGGGEQYF.

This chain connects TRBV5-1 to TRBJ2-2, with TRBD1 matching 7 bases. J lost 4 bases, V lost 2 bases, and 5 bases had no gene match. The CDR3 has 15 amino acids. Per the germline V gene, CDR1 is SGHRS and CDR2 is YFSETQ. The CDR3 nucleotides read TGCGCCAGCAGCTTCTTAACAGGGGTCACCGGGGAGCTGTTTTTT. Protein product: CASSFLTGVTGELFF.

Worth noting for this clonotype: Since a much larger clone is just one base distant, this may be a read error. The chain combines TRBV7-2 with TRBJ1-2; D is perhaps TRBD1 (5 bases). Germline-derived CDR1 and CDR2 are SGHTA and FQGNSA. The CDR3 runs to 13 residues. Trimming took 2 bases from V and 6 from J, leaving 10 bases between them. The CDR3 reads CASSLKGTDGYTF. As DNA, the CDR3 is TGTGCCAGCAGCTTAAAGGGGACGGATGGCTACACCTTC.

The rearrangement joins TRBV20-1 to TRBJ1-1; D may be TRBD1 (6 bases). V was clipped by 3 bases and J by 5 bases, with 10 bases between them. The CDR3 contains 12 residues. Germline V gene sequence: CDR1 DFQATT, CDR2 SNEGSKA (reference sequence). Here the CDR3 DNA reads TGCAGTGCTAGTCGGGGGCGAACTGAAGCTTTCTTT. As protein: CSASRGRTEAFF.

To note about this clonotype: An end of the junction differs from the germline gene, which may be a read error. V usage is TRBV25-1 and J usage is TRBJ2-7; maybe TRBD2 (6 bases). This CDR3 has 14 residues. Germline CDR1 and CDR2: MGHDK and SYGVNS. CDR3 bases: TGTGCCGGCAGTGATGGATTATGGAGGGACGAGCAGTACTTC. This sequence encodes CAGSDGLWRDEQYF.

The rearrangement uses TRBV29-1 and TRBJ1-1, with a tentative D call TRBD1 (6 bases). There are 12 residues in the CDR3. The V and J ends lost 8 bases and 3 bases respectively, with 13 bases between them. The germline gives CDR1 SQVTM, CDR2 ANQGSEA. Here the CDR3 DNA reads TGCAGCTTGTCAGCAGGGGACACTGAAGCTTTCTTT. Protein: CSLSAGDTEAFF.

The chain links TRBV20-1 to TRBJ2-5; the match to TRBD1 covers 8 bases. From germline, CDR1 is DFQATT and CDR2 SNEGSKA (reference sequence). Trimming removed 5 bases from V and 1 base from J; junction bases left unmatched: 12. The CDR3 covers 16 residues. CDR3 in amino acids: CSAAGTGTGFQETQYF. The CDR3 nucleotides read TGCAGTGCTGCTGGGACCGGGACAGGCTTCCAAGAGACCCAGTACTTC.

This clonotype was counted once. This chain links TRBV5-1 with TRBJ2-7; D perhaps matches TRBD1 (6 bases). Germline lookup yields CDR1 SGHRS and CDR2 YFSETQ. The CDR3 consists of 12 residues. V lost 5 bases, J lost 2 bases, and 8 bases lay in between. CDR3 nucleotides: TGCGCCAGCAGGGACAGTCCCTACGAGCAGTACTTC. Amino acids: CASRDSPYEQYF.

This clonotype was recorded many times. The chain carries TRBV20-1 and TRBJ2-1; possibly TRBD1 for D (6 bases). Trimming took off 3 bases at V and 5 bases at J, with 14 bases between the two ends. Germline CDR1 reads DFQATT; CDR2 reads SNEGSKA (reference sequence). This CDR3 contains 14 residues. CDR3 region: CSASLRGQNNEQFF. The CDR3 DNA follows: TGCAGTGCTAGTCTCAGGGGACAAAACAATGAGCAGTTCTTC.